What follows describes a single T cell receptor (beta chain). Its antigen is unknown. The record originates from a study of cytomegalovirus exposure and HLA in healthy donors. This CDR3 has 16 residues. Germline CDR1 MGHRA, CDR2 YSYEKL. Trimming took 3 bases from V and 1 from J, leaving 13 bases between them. Study-level results: The productive fraction for most TCR beta V segments was about 90% or about 30% in an earlier analysis. High specificity and sensitivity for cytomegalovirus status were reported for the classifier. The analysis excluded some indistinguishable V segments, including TRBV6-2 and TRBV6-3.

13 Jbeta primers and 60 Vbeta primers were used for the PCR. Clones were read by immunoSEQ multiplex PCR, and TCRdb kept only the in-frame ones, dropping some. The repertoire holds roughly 130,000 clones, with less than 85% as singletons. This clonotype was sampled from a male donor in good health and CMV-seronegative. Material for sequencing was PBMCs. The rearrangement joins TRBV4-1 to TRBJ2-1, with D possibly being TRBD2 (7 bases). The CDR3 sequence is CASSQGGAVSYNEQFF. The CDR3 DNA reads TGCGCCAGCAGCCAGGGGGGGGCGGTATCCTACAATGAGCAGTTCTTC.